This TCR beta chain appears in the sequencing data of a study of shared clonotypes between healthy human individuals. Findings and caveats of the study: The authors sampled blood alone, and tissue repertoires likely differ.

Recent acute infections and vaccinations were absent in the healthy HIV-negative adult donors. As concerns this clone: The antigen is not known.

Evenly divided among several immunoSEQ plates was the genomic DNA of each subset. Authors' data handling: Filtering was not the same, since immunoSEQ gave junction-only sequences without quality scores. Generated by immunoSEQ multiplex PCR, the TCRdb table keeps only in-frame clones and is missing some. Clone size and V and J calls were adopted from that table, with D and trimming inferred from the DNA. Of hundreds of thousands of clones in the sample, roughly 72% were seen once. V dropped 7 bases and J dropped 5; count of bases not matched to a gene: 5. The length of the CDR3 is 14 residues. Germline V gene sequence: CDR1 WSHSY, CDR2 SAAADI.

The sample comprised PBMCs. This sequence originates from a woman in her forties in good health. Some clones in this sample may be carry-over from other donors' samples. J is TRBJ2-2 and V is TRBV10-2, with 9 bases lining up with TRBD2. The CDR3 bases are TGCGCCAGCATGCGGGAGGGCCTTACCGGGGAGCTGTTTTTT. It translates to CASMREGLTGELFF.